The T cell receptor (beta chain) described here comes from a study of beta chain features in type 1 diabetes (dated by TCRdb to about 2018). Background on the whole study: Mean age, gender distribution, total cell number and subset yield were not different between patients and healthy donors. A total of roughly 100 million sorted cells were examined across all samples, and the number of cells per subset was strongly correlated with RNA yield. The study compared the TCRB repertoires of sorted circulating CD4+ T cell subsets in recently diagnosed type 1 diabetes patients with those in matched healthy donors. Regulatory and stem cell-like memory subsets were obtained from only 8 patients and roughly 8 healthy donors, while naive and central memory subsets were obtained from all 30 or so donors. The paper's findings and limits, for the study overall: Type 1 diabetes patients showed a moderate but significant shortening of TCRB CDR3 length in all four CD4+ subsets. PCR might favor shorter templates, but patient and control samples were amplified and corrected together, so any skew would affect both groups equally. Because cDNA was sequenced instead of genomic DNA, activated cells with high expression could be over-represented, although the groups did not differ in activation or CD3 levels. Naive, central memory and regulatory TCRB repertoires appeared to be more alike among patients than among healthy donors. At VDJ recombination sites, type 1 diabetes patients had fewer insertions and more deleted nucleotides, which implies abnormalities in thymic rearrangement. Because the HLA sub-analyses included only small numbers of individuals, any influence of HLA type on TCRB rearrangement was left unresolved.

A single peripheral blood draw of approximately 110 mL on average was collected from each donor into heparinised tubes. Naive, central memory, regulatory and stem cell-like memory CD4+ T cells were sorted on a BD FACSAria II using a panel including CD45RO, CCR7, CD25, CD127, CD95 and CD27. Purity was above 95% for every sorted population. Right away, PBMCs were isolated by Lymphoprep density gradient centrifugation and were stained directly, with no culture step. So that batch effects would be minimized, each experiment stained and sorted samples in pairs, pairing one healthy donor with one patient. From a lookup of the germline V gene, CDR1 and CDR2 are SQVTM and ANQGSEA. V and J are truncated by 7 bases and 6 bases respectively, leaving an intervening sequence of 9 bases. The CDR3, from cysteine to phenylalanine, totals 11 residues. Only the CDR3 DNA is retained, 33 bases long and in frame from the first base.

In this sample, this clone turned up a few times. No antigen is known for it. Base-call qualities are not available, and no considerably larger clone is one nucleotide away. The High Capacity cDNA Reverse Transcription Kit was used to reverse transcribe all of the isolated RNA, meaning that expressed TCRB transcripts were what got sequenced. Deep immunoSEQ sequencing was performed on naive, central memory and regulatory T cell samples, with an average of around 3.4 million total reads per sample. Sorted cells were lysed in RLT buffer, and RNA was extracted using DNase-treated RNeasy Micro or Mini kits according to cell number. To prevent cross-contamination, each cell subset was processed individually, whereas patient and healthy donor samples were processed jointly. The immunoSEQ multiplex PCR was used to amplify TCRB sequences from cDNA, generating 87-bp fragments that spanned the CDR3 region. Amplicons were sequenced on the Illumina HiSeq platform. On the authors' methods: PCR bias was corrected computationally using synthetic template baselines, and reads within Hamming distance 2 were collapsed, with unmergeable singletons discarded. Reads were aligned against IMGT to assign V, D and J genes, CDR3 length and insertions or deletions at six rearrangement sites. Clonotype counts were normalized to sorted cell number within each subset before computing true diversity and Gini coefficients with the tcR R package. Repertoire sharing was quantified using the overlap coefficient calculated on TCRB nucleotide sequences. Out-of-frame TCRB sequences from naive cells were analyzed as a proxy for the pre-selection repertoire. TCRdb stores this immuneACCESS table with in-frame sequences only. Part of the clones is absent; in the studies checked, under half of the shortfall reflects unresolved V genes, and no reason is known for the rest. V and J calls and clone size come straight from that table; D and trimming were deduced from the DNA. The sample table shows 350,000 to 450,000 clones, and around 12% are seen once. The top ten constitute around 0.0099% of the sample.

This TCR was sampled from a woman between 18 and 29 years old with type 1 diabetes. The sequence links TRBV29-1 to TRBJ2-2, with the D gene too uncertain to name. The sequencing sample was made of naive CD4+ T cells from blood. What this sample's cell subset or site label stands for: true naive CD4+ T cells. Here is the DNA: TGCAGCGGCCTAGACTCCGGGGAGCTGTTTTTT. It translates to CSGLDSGELFF.